A selection of T cell receptor beta chains follows, all from one sample in a study of metastatic and nonmetastatic thyroid tumors. With MiXCR, TCRdb called clones anew from the PCR reads. Found here are under 45,000 clones, around 17% of them singletons; the top ten hold around 9.9%. Sequencing was performed on tumor tissue. Receptor source: a female donor with papillary thyroid cancer or a benign thyroid nodule (not recorded which). Some clones in this sample may be carry-over from other donors' samples. Each CDR3 is given with its conserved first and last residue. A D gene is named only where the DNA matches it firmly. Part of the rows lack a size; the others show once, few, many or a class for expanded clones.

TRBV5-1	TRBJ1-2	TRBD1	NA	CASRSTRDSGGYTF	TGCGCCAGCAGATCTACCCGGGACAGCGGAGGCTACACCTTC
TRBV6-1	TRBJ2-7	TRBD1	many	CASNDRVWYEQYF	TGTGCCAGCAACGACAGGGTGTGGTACGAGCAGTACTTC
TRBV7-6	TRBJ2-5	NA	many	CASSLLSGVKTQYF	TGTGCCAGCAGCTTATTGAGTGGGGTGAAGACCCAGTACTTC
TRBV20-1	TRBJ2-1	TRBD2	many	CSARDQGLGYNEQFF	TGCAGTGCTAGAGATCAGGGACTAGGCTACAATGAGCAGTTCTTC
TRBV2	TRBJ1-6	NA	few	CASRAPDYNSPLHF	TGTGCCAGCAGGGCCCCAGATTATAATTCACCCCTCCACTTT
TRBV4-1	TRBJ1-3	NA	few	CASSRTGVSGNTIYF	TGCGCCAGCAGCCGAACTGGGGTCTCTGGAAACACCATATACTTT
TRBV20-1	TRBJ1-2	NA	many	CSAREGDNYGYTF	TGCAGTGCTAGAGAGGGGGACAACTATGGCTACACCTTC
TRBV11-3	TRBJ2-7	TRBD2	NA	CASSGRGPSYEQYF	TGTGCCAGCAGCGGGAGGGGACCCTCCTACGAGCAGTACTTC
TRBV6-6	TRBJ1-2	TRBD1	NA	CASSYQGQGHYGYTF	TGTGCCAGCAGTTACCAGGGACAGGGACACTATGGCTACACCTTC
TRBV6-2/TRBV6-3	TRBJ2-1	NA	many	CASSYSKGPQQFF	TGTGCCAGCAGTTACTCGAAGGGCCCTCAGCAGTTCTTC
TRBV5-1	TRBJ1-2	NA	medium-sized	CASSPEGAGGYTF	TGCGCCAGCAGCCCTGAAGGGGCTGGTGGCTACACCTTC
TRBV11-2	TRBJ1-5	NA	many	CASSFTGYDQPQHF	TGTGCCAGCAGCTTTACAGGGTATGATCAGCCCCAGCATTTT
TRBV29-1	TRBJ1-1	TRBD1	many	CSGGQGATEAFF	TGCAGCGGGGGACAGGGCGCCACTGAAGCTTTCTTT
TRBV6-4	TRBJ2-3	NA	few	CASSDSGSTDTQYF	TGTGCCAGCAGTGACTCGGGTAGCACAGATACGCAGTATTTT
TRBV3-1	TRBJ2-1	NA	many	CASSQMQGGLVGNEQFF	TGTGCCAGCAGCCAAATGCAAGGAGGGTTGGTTGGAAATGAGCAGTTCTTC
TRBV2	TRBJ2-7	NA	many	CASSPRDYEQYF	TGTGCCAGCAGTCCGAGGGACTACGAGCAGTACTTC
TRBV7-9	TRBJ1-2	NA	NA	CASSLSGDGYTF	TGTGCCAGCAGCTTATCTGGCGATGGTTACACCTTC
TRBV2	TRBJ2-5	NA	many	CASSLGETQYF	TGTGCCAGCAGCCTAGGGGAGACCCAGTACTTC
TRBV9	TRBJ2-3	NA	many	CASSVVGGEGTDTQYF	TGTGCCAGCAGCGTAGTTGGGGGAGAAGGCACAGATACGCAGTATTTT
TRBV6-1	TRBJ1-5	TRBD1	many	CASSSIRDRGQPQHF	TGTGCCAGCAGTTCTATCCGGGACAGGGGGCAGCCCCAGCATTTT
TRBV6-6	TRBJ1-6	TRBD1	NA	CASSYMGTVAPNSPLHF	TGTGCCAGCAGTTACATGGGGACAGTGGCGCCTAATTCACCCCTCCACTTT
TRBV19	TRBJ1-2	NA	many	CASSIDGTRYGYTF	TGTGCCAGTAGTATCGATGGTACCCGCTATGGCTACACCTTC
TRBV11-2	TRBJ2-1	NA	medium-sized	CASSLIAGPNEQFF	TGTGCCAGCAGCTTAATCGCGGGACCAAATGAGCAGTTCTTC
TRBV11-3	TRBJ2-1	NA	many	CASSLNSYNEQFF	TGTGCCAGCAGCTTAAACTCCTACAATGAGCAGTTCTTC
TRBV28	TRBJ2-6	TRBD1	few	CASIPVRCTGVPGANVLTF	TGTGCCAGCATTCCCGTGCGTTGTACAGGGGTCCCCGGGGCCAACGTCCTGACTTTC
TRBV28	TRBJ2-1	TRBD2	few	CASPPGLAGVLYHNEQFF	TGTGCCTCCCCCCCGGGACTAGCGGGAGTCCTTTACCACAATGAGCAGTTCTTC
TRBV2	TRBJ2-1	NA	many	CASSVGAFGQFF	TGTGCCAGCAGTGTTGGTGCATTTGGGCAGTTCTTC
TRBV30	TRBJ2-6	NA	many	CACSNSGANVLTF	TGTGCCTGTTCGAACTCTGGGGCCAACGTCCTGACTTTC
TRBV13	TRBJ1-6	TRBD1	many	CASSPWDRDNSPLHF	TGTGCCAGCAGCCCCTGGGACAGGGATAATTCACCCCTCCACTTT
TRBV20-1	TRBJ2-2	NA	many	CSARGRGGELFF	TGCAGTGCTAGAGGTCGGGGCGGGGAGCTGTTTTTT
TRBV27	TRBJ1-4	NA	NA	CASSLRLPVLNEKLFF	TGTGCCAGCAGTTTGAGACTGCCGGTGCTTAATGAAAAACTGTTTTTT